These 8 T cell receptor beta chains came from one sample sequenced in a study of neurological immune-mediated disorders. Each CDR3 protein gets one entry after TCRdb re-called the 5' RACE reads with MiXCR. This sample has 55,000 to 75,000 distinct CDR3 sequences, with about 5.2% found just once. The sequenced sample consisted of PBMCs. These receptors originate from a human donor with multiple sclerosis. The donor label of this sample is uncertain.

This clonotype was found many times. CDR3 sequence: CASSPRLTLNTEAFF. CDR3 sequence (DNA): TGTGCCAGCAGCCCTAGACTGACATTGAACACTGAAGCTTTCTTT. The chain joins TRBV3-1 to TRBJ1-1; D unclear. The germline V and J ends were trimmed by 4 bases and 0 bases, with 12 bases remaining between them. Germline CDR1 is LGHDT and CDR2 is YNNKEL (reference sequence). This CDR3 spans 15 amino acids.

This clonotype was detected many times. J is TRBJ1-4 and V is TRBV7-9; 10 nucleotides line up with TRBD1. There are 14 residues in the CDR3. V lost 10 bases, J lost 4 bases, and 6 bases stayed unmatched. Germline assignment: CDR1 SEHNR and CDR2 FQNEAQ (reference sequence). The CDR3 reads CATYGTGDNEKLFF. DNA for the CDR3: TGTGCCACCTACGGGACAGGGGATAATGAAAAACTGTTTTTT.

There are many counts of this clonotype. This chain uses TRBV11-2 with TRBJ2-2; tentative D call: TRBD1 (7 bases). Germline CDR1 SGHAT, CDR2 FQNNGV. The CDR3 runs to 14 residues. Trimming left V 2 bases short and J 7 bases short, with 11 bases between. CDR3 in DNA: TGTGCCAGCAGCTTACAGGGGGGAAACGGGGAGCTGTTTTTT. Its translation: CASSLQGGNGELFF.

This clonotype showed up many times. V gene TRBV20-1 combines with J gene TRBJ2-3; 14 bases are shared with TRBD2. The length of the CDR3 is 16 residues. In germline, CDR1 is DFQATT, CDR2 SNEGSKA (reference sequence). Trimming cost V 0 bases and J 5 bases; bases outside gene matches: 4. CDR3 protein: CSARDRLAGGLDTQYF. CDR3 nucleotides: TGCAGTGCTAGAGACCGACTAGCGGGGGGGTTAGATACGCAGTATTTT.

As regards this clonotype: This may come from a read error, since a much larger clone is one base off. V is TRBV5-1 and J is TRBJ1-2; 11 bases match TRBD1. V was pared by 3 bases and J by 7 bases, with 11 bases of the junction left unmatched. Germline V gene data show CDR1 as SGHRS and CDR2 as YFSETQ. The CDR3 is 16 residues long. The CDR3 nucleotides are TGCGCCAGCAGCTCCCAACCGGGACAGGGGGTGCGTGGCTACACCTTC. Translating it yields CASSSQPGQGVRGYTF. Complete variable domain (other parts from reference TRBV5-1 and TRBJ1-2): KAGVTQTPRYLIKTRGQQVTLSCSPISGHRSVSWYQQTPGQGLQFLFEYFSETQRNKGNFPGRFSGRQFSNSRSEMNVSTLELGDSALYLCASSSQPGQGVRGYTFGSGTRLTVV.

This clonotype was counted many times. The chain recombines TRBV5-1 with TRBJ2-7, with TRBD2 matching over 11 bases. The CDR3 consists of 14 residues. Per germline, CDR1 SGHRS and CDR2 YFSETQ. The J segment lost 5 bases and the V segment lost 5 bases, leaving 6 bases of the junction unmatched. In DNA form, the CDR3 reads TGCGCCAGCAGTTTTAGCGGGGGGGCCGACGAGCAGTACTTC. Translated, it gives CASSFSGGADEQYF.

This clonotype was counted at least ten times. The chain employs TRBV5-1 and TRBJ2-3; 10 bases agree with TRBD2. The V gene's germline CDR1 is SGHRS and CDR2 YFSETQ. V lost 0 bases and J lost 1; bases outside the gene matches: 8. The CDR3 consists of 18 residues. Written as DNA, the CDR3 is TGCGCCAGCAGCTTGGGGTCCCAGCGGGGGGGCGGCACAGATACGCAGTATTTT. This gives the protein CASSLGSQRGGGTDTQYF.

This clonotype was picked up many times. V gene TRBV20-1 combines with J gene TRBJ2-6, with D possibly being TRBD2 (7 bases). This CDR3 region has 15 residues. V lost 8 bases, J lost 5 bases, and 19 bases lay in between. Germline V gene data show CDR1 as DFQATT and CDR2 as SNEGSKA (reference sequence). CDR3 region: CSCPGGPARANVLTF. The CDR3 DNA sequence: TGCAGTTGCCCCGGGGGGCCCGCTAGGGCCAACGTCCTGACTTTC.